One sample yielded the 20 T cell receptor beta chains listed below, sequenced in a study of T cell responses to AZD1222 COVID-19 vaccine. The table came from immunoSEQ multiplex PCR; TCRdb's copy has only in-frame clones and leaves some out. The sample consists of over 85,000 clones, around 86% of them appearing once. The source was peripheral blood, collected on day 0 of AZD1222 vaccination. These receptors were taken from an adult in good health.

This chain uses TRBV3-1 (or the pseudogene TRBV3-2) with TRBJ2-5; 12 nucleotides align to TRBD2. Germline V gene sequence: CDR1 LGHDT, CDR2 YNNKEL (reference sequence). After removal of 5 bases from V and 4 bases from J, the junction contained 8 bases not matched to a gene. The CDR3 has 16 amino acids. CDR3 sequence reads: CASSGGLAGLLETQYF. The DNA for the CDR3 is TGTGCCAGCAGCGGCGGACTAGCGGGGTTGTTAGAGACCCAGTACTTC.

There are a few counts of this clone. The V and J genes are TRBV4-3 and TRBJ2-3; TRBD2 matches at 12 bases. Germline loops: CDR1 LGHNA, CDR2 YSLEER. CDR3 size: 17 residues. The J segment lost 3 bases and the V segment lost 2 bases, leaving 6 bases of the junction unmatched. CDR3 DNA: TGCGCCAGCAGCCAACTGACTAGCGGGAGAGGAACAGATACGCAGTATTTT. This gives the protein CASSQLTSGRGTDTQYF.

The chain employs TRBV9 and TRBJ2-5; D not certain. Trimming stripped 2 bases from V and 5 bases from J, with 13 bases between. This CDR3 contains 14 residues. In germline, CDR1 is SGDLS, CDR2 YYNGEE. The CDR3 DNA reads as TGTGCCAGCAGCGTTCAGACATCGTGGGAGACCCAGTACTTC. Protein product: CASSVQTSWETQYF.

About this clone itself: The sample has other DNA sequences that encode this CDR3 too. The chain combines TRBV7-3 with TRBJ2-1, with 12 bases that match TRBD1. Germline values: CDR1 SGHTA, CDR2 FQGTGA. This CDR3 spans 15 amino acids. V lost 5 bases and J lost 8; bases outside the gene matches: 7. The CDR3 loop is CASSPGTGGFYEQFF. CDR3 DNA: TGTGCCAGCAGCCCGGGGACAGGGGGCTTTTATGAGCAGTTCTTC.

Points on this clone: Other DNA sequences in the sample encode the same CDR3. The rearrangement uses TRBV19 and TRBJ1-4, with D hard to call. This CDR3 spans 15 amino acids. Germline V CDR1 and CDR2: LNHDA, SQIVND (reference sequence). Trimming shortened V by 8 bases and J by 0 bases, and 13 bases separated the two germline ends. CDR3 coding DNA: TGTGCCAGTTCCCGAACAGTCGCAACTAATGAAAAACTGTTTTTT. Translating it yields CASSRTVATNEKLFF. Variable domain in full (rest from reference TRBV19 and TRBJ1-4): DGGITQSPKYLFRKEGQNVTLSCEQNLNHDAMYWYRQDPGQGLRLIYYSQIVNDFQKGDIAEGYSVSREKKESFPLTVTSAQKNPTAFYLCASSRTVATNEKLFFGSGTQLSVL.

V usage is TRBV6-1 and J usage is TRBJ2-1; 13 positions agree with TRBD2. The CDR3 spans 14 residues. J was trimmed by 10 bases and V by 0 bases; bases with no gene match: 0. Germline V lookup: CDR1 MNHNS, CDR2 SASEGT. This CDR3 is CASSEAGLAGEQFF. In DNA, the CDR3 is TGTGCCAGCAGTGAAGCGGGACTAGCGGGGGAGCAGTTCTTC.

This rearrangement joins TRBV28 to TRBJ1-5; no definite D call. V shed 6 bases and J shed 0 bases, with 12 bases lying between them. Germline loops: CDR1 MDHEN, CDR2 SYDVKM. This CDR3 comprises 15 residues. CDR3 sequence reads: CASRKTPDSNQPQHF. The CDR3 bases are TGTGCCAGCAGAAAAACACCGGATAGCAATCAGCCCCAGCATTTT. The complete variable domain, with remaining parts taken from reference TRBV28 and TRBJ1-5, reads DVKVTQSSRYLVKRTGEKVFLECVQDMDHENMFWYRQDPGLGLRLIYFSYDVKMKEKGDIPEGYSVSREKKERFSLILESASTNQTSMYLCASRKTPDSNQPQHFGDGTRLSIL.

This clone has a handful of counts. V usage is TRBV7-9 and J usage is TRBJ1-5, with no clear D. The CDR3 covers 18 residues. Deletions cut 4 bases from V and 4 bases from J, with 23 bases between. CDR1 and CDR2 (germline): SEHNR, FQNEAQ (reference sequence). CDR3 nucleotide sequence: TGTGCCAGCAGCTCACATAAGAACGAGGGCCCAACGAATCAGCCCCAGCATTTT. Translation: CASSSHKNEGPTNQPQHF.

The chain carries TRBV7-2 and TRBJ2-7, with 8 bases aligning to TRBD2. Germline lookup yields CDR1 SGHTA and CDR2 FQGNSA. The trim removed 1 base at V and 7 bases at J, leaving 6 bases unmatched. This CDR3 comprises 14 residues. CDR3 amino acids: CASSLGLASGEQYF. The CDR3, as DNA: TGTGCCAGCAGCTTAGGACTAGCGAGTGGAGAGCAGTACTTC.

V gene TRBV28 combines with J gene TRBJ1-2; possible D gene TRBD1, 6 bases. Trimming removed 2 bases at V and 5 bases at J, with 9 bases between. Looked up from germline, CDR1 is MDHEN and CDR2 is SYDVKM. The CDR3 has 13 amino acids. As DNA, the CDR3 is TGTGCCAGCAGTTTAAACAGGGATTATGGCTACACCTTC. It specifies CASSLNRDYGYTF.

The rearrangement links TRBV3-1 (or the pseudogene TRBV3-2) to TRBJ2-7; tentative D call: TRBD1 (6 bases). CDR1 LGHDT and CDR2 YNNKEL come from the germline V gene (reference sequence). The ends were cut back, 4 bases at V and 2 bases at J, with 15 bases in the middle. The CDR3 is made up of 15 amino acids. CDR3 sequence (DNA): TGTGCCAGCAGCCTTCGACAGGCAGCCACCTACGAGCAGTACTTC. Its translation: CASSLRQAATYEQYF.

The chain uses TRBV5-1 and TRBJ2-2; possible D gene TRBD2, 5 bases. CDR1 and CDR2 (germline): SGHRS, YFSETQ. V was clipped by 4 bases and J by 3 bases, with 10 bases between them. There are 14 residues in the CDR3. The CDR3 DNA follows: TGCGCCAGCAGCCCGGGGTCGGACACCGGGGAGCTGTTTTTT. Translation gives CASSPGSDTGELFF.

The chain is built from TRBV28 and TRBJ1-4; the D is unclear. Germline loops: CDR1 MDHEN, CDR2 SYDVKM. The V and J ends lost 9 bases and 5 bases respectively, with 7 bases between them. The CDR3 consists of 11 residues. The CDR3 DNA reads TGTGCCAGTTGGGGAAATGAAAAACTGTTTTTT. It translates to CASWGNEKLFF.

CDR3 amino acids: CASSHRGQGPEQYF. The CDR3 DNA is TGTGCCAGCAGCCACAGAGGACAGGGGCCCGAGCAGTACTTC. The chain uses TRBV7-2 and TRBJ2-7, with TRBD1 identical over 9 bases. Germline V lookup: CDR1 SGHTA, CDR2 FQGNSA. J gave up 6 bases and V 5 bases, and 8 bases lay outside the gene matches. The CDR3 covers 14 residues.

This sequence joins TRBV5-6 and TRBJ1-1, with TRBD1 as a possible D gene (5 bases). CDR1 is SGHDT and CDR2 is YYEEEE in the germline V gene. V was shortened by 0 bases and J by 1 base, with 16 bases between the two germline ends. The CDR3 has 17 residues. CDR3 bases: TGTGCCAGCAGCTTGGGGCCTCCCAGGGACGCGAACACTGAAGCTTTCTTT. This gives the protein CASSLGPPRDANTEAFF.

This clone showed up just once. The chain carries TRBV20-1 and TRBJ2-3; the D call may be TRBD1 or TRBD2 (6 bases each). From germline, CDR1 is DFQATT and CDR2 SNEGSKA (reference sequence). V dropped 3 bases and J dropped 5 bases, with 21 bases sitting between them. This CDR3 is 16 amino acids long. The CDR3 reads CSASELMGGSQDTQYF. The CDR3 nucleotides are TGCAGTGCTAGTGAGTTAATGGGGGGCAGCCAAGATACGCAGTATTTT.

The chain links TRBV5-6 to TRBJ1-2, with 9 bases identical to TRBD1. Germline V gene sequence: CDR1 SGHDT, CDR2 YYEEEE. This CDR3 has 17 amino acids. The ends lost 4 bases at V and 5 bases at J; junction bases unmatched: 15. The DNA for the CDR3 is TGTGCCAGCAGCCTCCCGGGACAGGGAGGGATGTTGTATGGCTACACCTTC. Protein sequence: CASSLPGQGGMLYGYTF.

CDR3 DNA: TGTGCCAGCGGTCACAGGGAGAACACCGGGGAGCTGTTTTTT. Translated: CASGHRENTGELFF. The chain uses TRBV2 and TRBJ2-2; tentatively, D is TRBD1 (6 bases). CDR3 length equals 14 residues. Trimming shortened V by 8 bases and J by 1 base, and 11 bases separated the two germline ends. Germline assignment: CDR1 SNHLY and CDR2 FYNNEI.

V is TRBV30 and J is TRBJ1-3; TRBD1 agrees at 7 bases. The CDR3 is 14 amino acids. CDR1 is GTSNPN, CDR2 SVGIG, per germline (reference sequence). J lost 6 bases, V lost 4 bases, and 9 bases had no gene match. CDR3 region: CAWTLGTAENTIYF. CDR3 nucleotides: TGTGCCTGGACCTTAGGGACAGCAGAAAACACCATATATTTT.

In DNA form, the CDR3 reads TGTGCCTGGAGTGGTGCGCGGGTAAAGATGAACACTGAAGCTTTCTTT. Translation gives CAWSGARVKMNTEAFF. This chain joins TRBV30 and TRBJ1-1; unclear D gene. Germline values: CDR1 GTSNPN, CDR2 SVGIG (reference sequence). The V end was cut by 1 base, the J end by 0 bases, with 15 bases between. The CDR3 covers 16 residues. The variable domain in full, completed from reference TRBV30 and TRBJ1-1, reads SQTIHQWPATLVQPVGSPLSLECTVEGTSNPNLYWYRQAAGRGLQLLFYSVGIGQISSEVPQNLSASRPQDRQFILSSKKLLLSDSGFYLCAWSGARVKMNTEAFFGQGTRLTVV.